Described below is a single T cell receptor beta chain sequence and its context. The sample originates from a study of control samples from healthy donors and cancer patients. V lost 5 bases and J lost 7, with 19 bases in between. This CDR3 spans 15 amino acids. Germline lookup yields CDR1 SGHTA and CDR2 FQGNSA. Profiled with immunoSEQ multiplex PCR; TCRdb holds only in-frame clones, not every one. This sample yields 35,000 to 55,000 clones, of which about 87% are seen a single time; more than 8.5% belongs to the top ten. This TCR derives from a woman aged 60-75 years with lung cancer. The chain carries TRBV7-2 and TRBJ2-3, with a weak D call TRBD2 (6 bases). Sequencing was performed on PBMCs. Here the CDR3 reads CASSLPGLPTHTQYF. In DNA form, the CDR3 reads TGTGCCAGCAGCCTACCGGGACTCCCAACCCATACGCAGTATTTT.